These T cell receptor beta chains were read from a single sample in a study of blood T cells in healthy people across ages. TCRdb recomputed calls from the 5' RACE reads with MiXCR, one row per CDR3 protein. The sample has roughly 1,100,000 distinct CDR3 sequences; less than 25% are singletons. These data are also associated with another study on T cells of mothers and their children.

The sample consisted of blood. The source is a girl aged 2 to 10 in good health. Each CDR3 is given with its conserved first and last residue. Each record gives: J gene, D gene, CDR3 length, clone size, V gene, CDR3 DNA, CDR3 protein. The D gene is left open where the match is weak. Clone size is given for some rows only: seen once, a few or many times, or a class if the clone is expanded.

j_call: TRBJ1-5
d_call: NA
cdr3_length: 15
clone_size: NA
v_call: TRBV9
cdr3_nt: TGTGCCAGCAGCGCGGAAGGGGAACTGGGACAGCCCCAGCATTTT
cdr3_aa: CASSAEGELGQPQHF

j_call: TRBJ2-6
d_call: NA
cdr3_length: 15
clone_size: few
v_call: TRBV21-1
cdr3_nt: TGTGCCATGGCCCTCCCACCGAACGGGGCCAACGTCCTGACTTTC
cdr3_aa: CAMALPPNGANVLTF

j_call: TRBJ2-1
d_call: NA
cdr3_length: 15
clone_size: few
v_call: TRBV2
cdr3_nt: TGTGCCAGCAGCCCATGGTTGGAGGGGTCAAGTGAGCAGTTCTTC
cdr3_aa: CASSPWLEGSSEQFF

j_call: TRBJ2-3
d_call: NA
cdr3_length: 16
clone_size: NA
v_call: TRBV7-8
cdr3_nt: TGTGCCAGCAGCCCCGTGGTGGCGGGGCTCACAGATACGCAGTATTTT
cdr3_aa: CASSPVVAGLTDTQYF

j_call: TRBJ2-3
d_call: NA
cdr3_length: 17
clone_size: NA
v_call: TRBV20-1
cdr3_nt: TGCAGTGCTAGAAAAGTCTGGGACGGATCTAGCACAGATACGCAGTATTTT
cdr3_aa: CSARKVWDGSSTDTQYF

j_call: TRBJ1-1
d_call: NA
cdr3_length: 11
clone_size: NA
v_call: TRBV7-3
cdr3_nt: TGTGCCAGCAGCGACACAGGAAGAGCTTTCTTT
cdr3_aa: CASSDTGRAFF

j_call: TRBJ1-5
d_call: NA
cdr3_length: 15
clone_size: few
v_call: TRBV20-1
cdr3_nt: TGCAGTGCTAGAGATCTTAGCTCGTGGGATCAGCCCCAGCATTTT
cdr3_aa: CSARDLSSWDQPQHF

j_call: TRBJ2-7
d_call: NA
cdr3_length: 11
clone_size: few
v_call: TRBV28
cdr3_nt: TGTGCCAGCAGTTTTTTCTCCGAGCAGTACTTC
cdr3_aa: CASSFFSEQYF

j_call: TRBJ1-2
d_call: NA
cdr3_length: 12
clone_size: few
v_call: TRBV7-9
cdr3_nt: TGTGCCAGCAGCACCTCAGGAGACGGCTACACCTTC
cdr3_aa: CASSTSGDGYTF

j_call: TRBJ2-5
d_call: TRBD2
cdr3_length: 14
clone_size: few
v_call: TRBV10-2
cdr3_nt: TGCGCCAGCAGTTGGACTAGCGGGATAGAGACCCAGTACTTC
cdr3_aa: CASSWTSGIETQYF

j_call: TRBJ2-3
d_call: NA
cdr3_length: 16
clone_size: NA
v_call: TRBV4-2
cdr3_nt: TGTGCCAGCAGCCAAACCCCCGAAGCCATCACAGATACGCAGTATTTT
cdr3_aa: CASSQTPEAITDTQYF

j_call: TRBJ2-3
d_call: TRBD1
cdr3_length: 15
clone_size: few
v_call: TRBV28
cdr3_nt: TGTGCCAGCAGCCTCCAGGAGACAGGGCCGGATACGCAGTATTTT
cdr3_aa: CASSLQETGPDTQYF

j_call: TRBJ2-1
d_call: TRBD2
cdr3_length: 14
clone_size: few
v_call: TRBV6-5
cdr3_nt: TGTGCCAGCAATAGACTAGCGGGAGTAAGTGAGCAGTTCTTC
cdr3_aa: CASNRLAGVSEQFF

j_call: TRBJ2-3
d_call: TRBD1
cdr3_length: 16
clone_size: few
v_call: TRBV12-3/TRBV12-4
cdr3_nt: TGTGCCAGCAGTCCCCCCCGGGACAGGGGCCCAGATACGCAGTATTTT
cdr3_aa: CASSPPRDRGPDTQYF

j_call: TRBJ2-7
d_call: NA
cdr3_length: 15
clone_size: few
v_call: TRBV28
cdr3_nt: TGTGCCAGCAGCCTCTTTACTGAAAATAGCTACGAGCAGTACTTC
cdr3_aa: CASSLFTENSYEQYF

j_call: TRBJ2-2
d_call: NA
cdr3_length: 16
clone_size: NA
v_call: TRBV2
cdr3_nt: TGTGCCAGCAGTACACCGGGACAACCGAACACCGGGGAGCTGTTTTTT
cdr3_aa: CASSTPGQPNTGELFF

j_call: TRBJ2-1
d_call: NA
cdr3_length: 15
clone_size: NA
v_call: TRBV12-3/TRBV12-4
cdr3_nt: TGTGCCAGCACTCTTTTCGGGAGTCTCTACAATGAGCAGTTCTTC
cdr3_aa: CASTLFGSLYNEQFF

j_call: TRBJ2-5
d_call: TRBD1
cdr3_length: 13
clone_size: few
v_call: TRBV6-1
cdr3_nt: TGTGCCAGCGATCAGGGGGCGGGAGAGACCCAGTACTTC
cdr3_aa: CASDQGAGETQYF

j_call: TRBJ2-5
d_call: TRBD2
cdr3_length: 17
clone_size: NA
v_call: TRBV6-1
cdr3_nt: TGTGCCAGCAGTGTTAGACTAGCGGAACCCCACCAAGAGACCCAGTACTTC
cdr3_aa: CASSVRLAEPHQETQYF

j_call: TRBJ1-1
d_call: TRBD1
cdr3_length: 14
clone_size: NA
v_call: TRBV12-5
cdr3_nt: TGTGCTAGTGCCATGGGACAGGCGAACACTGAAGCTTTCTTT
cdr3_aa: CASAMGQANTEAFF

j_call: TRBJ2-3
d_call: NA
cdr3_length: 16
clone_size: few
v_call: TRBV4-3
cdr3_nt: TGCGCCAGCAGCCAAGAGGGTTGGAGCGAGACAGATACGCAGTATTTT
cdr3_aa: CASSQEGWSETDTQYF

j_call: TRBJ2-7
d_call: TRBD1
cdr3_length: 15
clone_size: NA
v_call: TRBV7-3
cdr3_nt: TGTGCCAGCAGCTTTCAAACAGGGGGCATCTACGAGCAGTACTTC
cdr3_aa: CASSFQTGGIYEQYF

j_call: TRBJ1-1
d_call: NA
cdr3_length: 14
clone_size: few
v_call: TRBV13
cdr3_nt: TGTGCCAGCAGCCCAGGGGATCTGAACACTGAAGCTTTCTTT
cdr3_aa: CASSPGDLNTEAFF

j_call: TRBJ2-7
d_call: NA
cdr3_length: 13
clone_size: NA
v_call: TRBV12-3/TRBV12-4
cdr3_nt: TGTGCCAGCACCTATCCTCACCCCGGGGAGCAGTACTTC
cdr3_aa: CASTYPHPGEQYF

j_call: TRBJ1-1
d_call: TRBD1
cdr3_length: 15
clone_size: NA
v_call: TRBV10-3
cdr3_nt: TGTGCCATCAGTGACCTTGACAGGGTGAACACTGAAGCTTTCTTT
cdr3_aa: CAISDLDRVNTEAFF

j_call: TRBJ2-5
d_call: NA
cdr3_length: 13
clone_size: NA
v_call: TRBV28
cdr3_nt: TGTGCCAGCGAGGGGCTAGCTTTAGAGACCCAGTACTTC
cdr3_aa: CASEGLALETQYF

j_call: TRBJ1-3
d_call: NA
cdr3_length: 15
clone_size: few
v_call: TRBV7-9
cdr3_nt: TGTGCCAGCAGCTTAGTAGGAAACGGTGGAAACACCATATATTTT
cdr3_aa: CASSLVGNGGNTIYF

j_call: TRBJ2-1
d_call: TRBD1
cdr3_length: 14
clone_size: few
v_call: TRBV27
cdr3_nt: TGTGCCAGCTCATCGGACAGGGATTACAATGAGCAGTTCTTC
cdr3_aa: CASSSDRDYNEQFF

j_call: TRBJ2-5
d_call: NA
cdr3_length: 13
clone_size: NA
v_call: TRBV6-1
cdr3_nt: TGTGCCAGCAGTGAGCCGTACCAAGAGACCCAGTACTTC
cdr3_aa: CASSEPYQETQYF

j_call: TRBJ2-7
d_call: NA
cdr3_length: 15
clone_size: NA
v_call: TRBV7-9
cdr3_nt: TGTGCCAGCAGCGGGAAGGACAGACTGCGCTACGAGCAGTACTTC
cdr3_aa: CASSGKDRLRYEQYF

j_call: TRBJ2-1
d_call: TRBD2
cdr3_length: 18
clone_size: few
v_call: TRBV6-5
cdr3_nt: TGTGCCAGCAGTTCCCCTGAACTAGCGGGGGGCCCCTACAATGAGCAGTTCTTC
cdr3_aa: CASSSPELAGGPYNEQFF

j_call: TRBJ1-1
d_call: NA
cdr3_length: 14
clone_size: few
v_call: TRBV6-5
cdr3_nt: TGTGCCAGCAGTCGATTGACGGTGAACACTGAAGCTTTCTTT
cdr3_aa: CASSRLTVNTEAFF

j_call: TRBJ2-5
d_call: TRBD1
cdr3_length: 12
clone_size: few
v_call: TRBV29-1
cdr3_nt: TGCAGCGTTAGACAGGGAAAAGAGACCCAGTACTTC
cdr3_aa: CSVRQGKETQYF